This TCR beta chain was sequenced during a study of T-cell reconstitution after alpha-beta-depleted transplantation in children. This clonotype was counted many times. Germline CDR1 MNHEY, CDR2 SMNVEV (reference sequence). CDR3 length equals 14 residues. V trimming: 6 bases; J trimming: 3 bases; junction bases outside the gene matches: 6. Unique molecular identifiers were used to barcode this TCRbeta library. MiXCR, run by TCRdb on the PCR reads, gives a single entry per CDR3 protein. The sample yields about 690,000 distinct CDR3 sequences, approximately 16% seen once. The origin of this receptor is a human donor who donated a stem cell graft to a child with acute myeloid leukemia. The sample here was PBMCs from the stem cell graft donor, taken from the stem cell graft. The chain combines TRBV27 with TRBJ2-3; TRBD1 agrees at 7 bases. CDR3: CASRIGRGTDTQYF. The CDR3 DNA is TGTGCCAGCAGGATCGGCAGGGGGACAGATACGCAGTATTTT.